Listed below are T cell receptor beta chains from one sample, sequenced in a study of T cell responses to AZD1222 COVID-19 vaccine. Repertoires were generated with immunoSEQ multiplex PCR, while TCRdb's copy carries only in-frame clones and drops some. Of some 84,000 clones listed, over 70% are singletons. The starting material was peripheral blood, obtained on day 0 of AZD1222 vaccination. These receptors all come from an adult in good health. CDR3s include the opening cysteine and the closing phenylalanine or tryptophan. D genes are given only for firm matches. Size values are once, few and many counts, or a class for expanded clones, and some rows have none.

TRBJ1-2 | TRBV6-5 | - | once | CASSQIQRRLGYTF | TGTGCCAGCAGTCAAATACAGAGACGGTTGGGCTACACCTTC
TRBJ2-3 | TRBV2 | TRBD2 | - | CASSSLAGGVDTQYF | TGTGCCAGCAGCTCACTAGCGGGAGGAGTAGATACGCAGTATTTT
TRBJ1-2 | TRBV5-4 | TRBD1 | - | CASSLQGNYGYTF | TGTGCCAGCAGCCTACAGGGGAACTATGGCTACACCTTC
TRBJ1-6 | TRBV5-5 | TRBD1 | - | CASSLGQGPSPLHF | TGTGCCAGCAGCTTGGGACAGGGACCTTCACCCCTCCACTTT
TRBJ1-1 | TRBV7-2 | TRBD1 | - | CASSSPGQDTRVPVAFF | TGTGCCAGCAGCTCCCCGGGACAGGATACACGGGTACCGGTAGCTTTCTTT
TRBJ1-1 | TRBV10-3 | - | - | CAISDPGRENTEAFF | TGTGCCATCAGTGACCCTGGACGGGAGAACACTGAAGCTTTCTTT
TRBJ2-7 | TRBV27 | - | - | CATTFVAGRSYEQYF | TGTGCCACCACTTTTGTGGCAGGGCGATCCTACGAGCAGTACTTC
TRBJ2-7 | TRBV13 | TRBD2 | - | CASSATPILAGGHEQYF | TGTGCCAGCAGCGCAACGCCCATACTAGCGGGAGGTCATGAGCAGTACTTC
TRBJ2-3 | TRBV7-7 | - | - | CASSSDRGDTQYF | TGTGCTAGCAGCTCAGACCGGGGGGATACGCAGTATTTT
TRBJ2-1 | TRBV3-1/TRBV3-2 | - | - | CASSLLGWREDYNEQFF | TGTGCCAGCAGCCTCCTGGGCTGGAGGGAGGACTACAATGAGCAGTTCTTC
TRBJ1-6 | TRBV27 | - | large | CASSLYRDNSPLHF | TGTGCCAGCAGTTTATACCGAGATAATTCACCCCTCCACTTT
TRBJ1-4 | TRBV21-1 | - | - | CASSMHQERKHEKLFF | TGTGCCAGCAGCATGCACCAGGAGAGGAAGCACGAAAAACTGTTTTTT
TRBJ1-2 | TRBV4-1 | TRBD1 | once | CASSQDNRGTYGYTF | TGCGCCAGCAGCCAAGATAACAGGGGCACCTATGGCTACACCTTC
TRBJ2-2 | TRBV4-2 | TRBD2 | few | CASSQGTSSTGELFF | TGTGCCAGCAGCCAAGGGACTAGCAGCACCGGGGAGCTGTTTTTT
TRBJ1-3 | TRBV19 | - | - | CASSIGAASGNTIYF | TGTGCCAGTAGTATAGGAGCAGCCTCTGGAAACACCATATATTTT
TRBJ2-2 | TRBV6-4 | - | - | CASSPRETGELFF | TGTGCCAGCAGTCCCAGGGAGACCGGGGAGCTGTTTTTT
TRBJ2-2 | TRBV5-5 | - | few | CASLHGLVTGELFF | TGTGCCAGCCTCCATGGTCTCGTTACCGGGGAGCTGTTTTTT
TRBJ1-2 | TRBV11-2 | TRBD1 | - | CASQGQGLGDTF | TGTGCCAGCCAAGGACAGGGCTTGGGGGACACCTTC
TRBJ2-1 | TRBV10-1 | - | - | CASSERSFSYNEQFF | TGCGCCAGCAGTGAGAGGTCATTCTCCTACAATGAGCAGTTCTTC
TRBJ2-3 | TRBV19 | TRBD1 | - | CASEGQGTDTQYF | TGTGCCAGTGAGGGACAGGGGACAGATACGCAGTATTTT
TRBJ1-3 | TRBV30 | - | once | CAWSVTGPGNTIYF | TGTGCCTGGAGTGTAACGGGACCCGGAAACACCATATATTTT
TRBJ1-6 | TRBV5-1 | - | - | CASSFVENSPLHF | TGCGCCAGCAGCTTTGTCGAGAATTCACCCCTCCACTTT
TRBJ2-2 | TRBV5-1 | - | once | CASSSGLIDGGELFF | TGCGCCAGCAGCTCCGGACTCATCGATGGCGGGGAGCTGTTTTTT
TRBJ2-1 | TRBV27 | TRBD1 | - | CASSWGTGQDEQFF | TGTGCCAGCAGTTGGGGGACAGGGCAGGATGAGCAGTTCTTC
TRBJ2-7 | TRBV6-6 | TRBD1 | - | CASSYPLGQGYYEQYF | TGTGCCAGCAGTTACCCGCTTGGACAGGGTTACTACGAGCAGTACTTC
TRBJ2-5 | TRBV7-2 | - | - | CASSLFPGTGSTQYF | TGTGCCAGCAGCCTCTTTCCCGGGACGGGGTCAACCCAGTACTTC
TRBJ1-6 | TRBV2 | TRBD1 | - | CASNFQGVSAFGPNSPLHF | TGTGCCAGCAACTTTCAGGGGGTCAGCGCCTTCGGACCAAATTCACCCCTCCACTTT
TRBJ1-3 | TRBV5-1 | - | - | CASSAVPSGNTIYF | TGCGCCAGCAGCGCGGTTCCCTCTGGAAACACCATATATTTT
TRBJ1-1 | TRBV6-5 | - | - | CASRLGSTEAFF | TGTGCCAGCAGGTTGGGGAGCACTGAAGCTTTCTTT
TRBJ2-7 | TRBV3-1/TRBV3-2 | - | - | CASSPLTPSYEQYF | TGTGCCAGCAGCCCTCTCACTCCATCCTACGAGCAGTACTTC
TRBJ2-7 | TRBV5-5 | - | - | CASRADLTNRLSQYF | TGTGCCAGCAGGGCGGACTTGACGAATCGACTGAGCCAGTACTTC
TRBJ1-1 | TRBV5-4 | - | - | CASRVDGAAIYTEAFF | TGTGCCAGCAGGGTGGACGGGGCAGCTATATACACTGAAGCTTTCTTT
TRBJ1-2 | TRBV5-6 | - | - | CASSPPNRIEGYTF | TGTGCCAGCAGCCCACCTAACAGAATAGAAGGCTACACCTTC
TRBJ2-1 | TRBV5-1 | TRBD2 | - | CASSLGLAGTWNEQFF | TGCGCCAGCAGCTTGGGGCTAGCGGGGACCTGGAATGAGCAGTTCTTC
TRBJ1-5 | TRBV6-6 | TRBD1 | - | CASSGTVEQPQHF | TGTGCCAGCAGTGGGACAGTAGAGCAGCCCCAGCATTTT
TRBJ1-3 | TRBV7-6 | - | - | CASSALYQAGNTIYF | TGTGCCAGCAGCGCACTATATCAGGCGGGAAACACCATATATTTT
TRBJ1-1 | TRBV12-3/TRBV12-4 | - | few | CATAHRDEAFF | TGTGCCACGGCCCACCGGGACGAAGCTTTCTTT